This entry lists 25 T cell receptor beta chains sequenced from one sample in a study of blood T cell repertoires in COVID-19. The data were produced by immunoSEQ multiplex PCR, yet TCRdb's version contains in-frame clones alone and is incomplete. The sample holds some 170,000 clones, 75% to 80% seen once. The sequenced sample was peripheral blood. The receptors shown here come from an older woman with acute or convalescent COVID-19.

This sequence joins TRBV5-1 and TRBJ2-2, with D unclear. The V gene's germline CDR1 is SGHRS and CDR2 YFSETQ. The length of the CDR3 is 14 residues. V was trimmed by 1 base and J by 1 base, leaving 5 bases between them. The CDR3 bases are TGCGCCAGCAGCTTGAACGGGAACACCGGGGAGCTGTTTTTT. It codes for CASSLNGNTGELFF.

V usage is TRBV6-5 and J usage is TRBJ1-3; D remains unclear. Trimming took 8 bases from V and 2 from J, leaving 7 bases between them. This CDR3 comprises 12 residues. Germline loops: CDR1 MNHEY, CDR2 SVGAGI. The CDR3 DNA follows: TGTGCCAGCTCCAGTGCTGGAAACACCATATATTTT. Translated: CASSSAGNTIYF.

The chain is built from TRBV5-1 and TRBJ2-1; 12 bases match TRBD2. V gave up 5 bases and J gave up 7 bases; unmatched junction bases: 7. The CDR3 has 15 amino acids. CDR1 SGHRS and CDR2 YFSETQ come from the germline V gene. CDR3 loop: CASRDLTSGRNEQFF. The DNA of the CDR3 is TGCGCCAGCAGGGATCTGACTAGCGGGAGAAATGAGCAGTTCTTC.

This rearrangement joins TRBV5-4 to TRBJ2-7; weak D call: TRBD1 (5 bases). Germline V gives CDR1 SGHNT, CDR2 YYREEE (reference sequence). Trimming left V 1 base short and J 5 bases short, with 10 bases between. The CDR3 is 13 amino acids. The CDR3 region is CASSLRGTNEQYF. DNA of the CDR3: TGTGCCAGCAGCTTGAGGGGCACGAACGAGCAGTACTTC. Drawing the rest from reference TRBV5-4 and TRBJ2-7, the complete variable domain is ETGVTQSPTHLIKTRGQQVTLRCSSQSGHNTVSWYQQALGQGPQFIFQYYREEENGRGNFPPRFSGLQFPNYSSELNVNALELDDSALYLCASSLRGTNEQYFGPGTRLTVT.

The chain links TRBV2 to TRBJ2-7; TRBD1 might be the D (6 bases). There are 13 residues in the CDR3. V was shortened by 6 bases and J by 0 bases, with 9 bases between the two germline ends. Germline V CDR1 and CDR2: SNHLY, FYNNEI. CDR3 amino acids: CASSRTVSYEQYF. DNA for the CDR3: TGTGCCAGCAGCAGGACAGTCTCCTACGAGCAGTACTTC. Complete variable domain (other parts from reference TRBV2 and TRBJ2-7): EPEVTQTPSHQVTQMGQEVILRCVPISNHLYFYWYRQILGQKVEFLVSFYNNEISEKSEIFDDQFSVERPDGSNFTLKIRSTKLEDSAMYFCASSRTVSYEQYFGPGTRLTVT.

This clone turned up a few times. J is TRBJ1-4 and V is TRBV6-6, with 9 bases matching TRBD1. Germline CDR1 MNHNY, CDR2 SVGAGI (reference sequence). V trimming: 5 bases; J trimming: 4 bases; junction bases outside the gene matches: 2. CDR3 length: 14 amino acids. CDR3 protein: CASSEGQGNEKLFF. DNA of the CDR3: TGTGCCAGCAGTGAGGGACAGGGTAATGAAAAACTGTTTTTT.

CDR3 coding DNA: TGTGCCAGCAGCTCGGGAAGCAATCAGCCCCAGCATTTT. This gives the protein CASSSGSNQPQHF. This chain uses TRBV7-9 with TRBJ1-5; D gene ambiguous. CDR1 is SEHNR, CDR2 FQNEAQ, per germline (reference sequence). The CDR3 has 13 residues. Deletions cut 4 bases from V and 1 base from J, with 5 bases between.

The chain combines TRBV7-2 with TRBJ2-6; unclear D gene. The CDR3 runs 18 residues. Germline CDR1 SGHTA, CDR2 FQGNSA. Trimming shortened V by 1 base and J by 1 base, and 14 bases separated the two germline ends. The CDR3 DNA reads as TGTGCCAGCAGCTTAGGGCCCAGACAATTATCTGGGGCCAACGTCCTGACTTTC. Residues: CASSLGPRQLSGANVLTF.

The V call is TRBV14, the J call TRBJ2-1; 7 nucleotides match TRBD2. The germline V gene has CDR1 SGHDN and CDR2 FVKESK. The CDR3 is made up of 14 amino acids. Trimming removed 7 bases from V and 4 bases from J; junction bases left unmatched: 7. CDR3 sequence reads: CASNLGGSYNEQFF. The CDR3 nucleotides read TGTGCCAGCAATCTCGGCGGGAGTTACAATGAGCAGTTCTTC.

The chain joins TRBV5-1 to TRBJ1-1; 8 positions match TRBD1. The CDR3 has 16 residues. The ends lost 3 bases at V and 0 bases at J; junction bases unmatched: 7. Germline CDR1 and CDR2: SGHRS and YFSETQ. CDR3 nucleotides: TGCGCCAGCAGCTCCGGGACAGGACAAATGAACACTGAAGCTTTCTTT. Amino acids: CASSSGTGQMNTEAFF.

The CDR3 loop is CAISEPGQGYEQYF. The CDR3 DNA reads TGTGCCATCAGTGAACCCGGACAGGGCTACGAGCAGTACTTC. The chain uses TRBV10-3 and TRBJ2-7, with 8 positions matching TRBD1. With 3 bases clipped from V and 3 bases from J, the junction kept 4 bases outside the gene matches. The germline CDR1 and CDR2 sequences are ENHRY and SYGVKD. This CDR3 has 14 residues.

The table lists this clone with many counts. The rearrangement uses TRBV5-6 and TRBJ2-2, with D unresolved. CDR3 length: 12 residues. Trimming pared 2 bases from V and 3 bases from J, leaving 2 bases between. CDR1 is SGHDT, CDR2 YYEEEE, per germline. In DNA, the CDR3 is TGTGCCAGCAGCTTCGACACCGGGGAGCTGTTTTTT. Its translation is CASSFDTGELFF.

The rearrangement uses TRBV27 and TRBJ1-6; 7 bases are shared with TRBD1. The CDR3 spans 16 residues. Germline V lookup: CDR1 MNHEY, CDR2 SMNVEV (reference sequence). The V segment lost 0 bases and the J segment 7 bases; nucleotides outside the gene matches: 6. CDR3 sequence reads: CASSLSGVGQNSPLHF. The CDR3 nucleotides are TGTGCCAGCAGTTTATCTGGGGTGGGACAGAATTCACCCCTCCACTTT.

In nucleotides, the CDR3 is TGTGCCAGCAGCTTACTAGCGGGAGACCCTACCGGGGAGCTGTTTTTT. Amino acids: CASSLLAGDPTGELFF. This chain joins TRBV7-7 and TRBJ2-2, with 10 bases that match TRBD2. Germline loops: CDR1 SSHAT, CDR2 FNYEAQ (reference sequence). This CDR3 has 16 residues. The V gene end was trimmed by 2 bases and the J gene end by 5 bases; junction bases not matched to a gene: 5.

The CDR3 DNA reads as TGCGCCAGCAGCTTGTTAGGGGACGAGCAGTACTTC. Protein sequence: CASSLLGDEQYF. The chain uses TRBV5-1 and TRBJ2-7; weak D call: TRBD1 (5 bases). The germline V gene encodes CDR1 SGHRS and CDR2 YFSETQ. V lost 1 base to trimming and J lost 5 bases, with 7 bases between them. This CDR3 has 12 amino acids.

This rearrangement joins TRBV19 to TRBJ1-1; 8 bases agree with TRBD1. Germline CDR1 LNHDA, CDR2 SQIVND (reference sequence). The CDR3 runs to 18 residues. The V segment lost 6 bases and the J segment 0 bases; nucleotides outside the gene matches: 15. CDR3 coding DNA: TGTGCCAGTAGAAAGCTGGGCAGGGGGCAACCTTTGAACACTGAAGCTTTCTTT. This gives the protein CASRKLGRGQPLNTEAFF.

The genes are TRBV10-3 and TRBJ2-7, with 11 bases matching TRBD1. The V gene end was trimmed by 0 bases and the J gene end by 3 bases; junction bases not matched to a gene: 10. The CDR3 has 18 residues. Germline V gives CDR1 ENHRY, CDR2 SYGVKD. The CDR3 sequence is CAISESLKGQGAIYEQYF. The CDR3 coding sequence is TGTGCCATCAGTGAGTCTCTCAAAGGACAGGGGGCAATCTACGAGCAGTACTTC.

This sequence joins TRBV6-1 and TRBJ2-7; a weak D match, TRBD2 (5 bases). Per germline, CDR1 MNHNS and CDR2 SASEGT. This CDR3 contains 15 residues. With 1 base removed from V and 2 bases from J, the gap between germline ends came to 12 bases. The CDR3 region is CASSEGLARTYEQYF. The DNA of the CDR3 is TGTGCCAGCAGTGAAGGGCTAGCAAGAACCTACGAGCAGTACTTC.

The chain combines TRBV29-1 with TRBJ2-1, with a weak D call TRBD2 (6 bases). This CDR3 region has 16 residues. Germline lookup yields CDR1 SQVTM and CDR2 ANQGSEA. Trimming pared 1 base from V and 0 bases from J, leaving 13 bases between. For the CDR3, the DNA is TGCAGCGTTGAAGGACCGGGAGAGAGCTCCTACAATGAGCAGTTCTTC. Amino acids: CSVEGPGESSYNEQFF.

The CDR3 DNA sequence: TGTGCCAGCAGCCAAGAGCTAGCGGGAGAGGTCGGGCAGTTCTTC. Translating it yields CASSQELAGEVGQFF. J is TRBJ2-1 and V is TRBV3-1 (or the pseudogene TRBV3-2), with 10 bases lining up with TRBD2. Germline assignment: CDR1 LGHDT and CDR2 YNNKEL (reference sequence). CDR3 length equals 15 residues. The trim removed 0 bases at V and 12 bases at J, leaving 8 bases unmatched.

This clone was observed a handful of times. The CDR3 loop reads CASSLVKQNYEQYF. Written as DNA, the CDR3 is TGTGCCAGCAGCTTAGTCAAACAGAACTACGAGCAGTACTTC. The chain couples TRBV7-2 to TRBJ2-7, with D hard to call. Trimming shortened V by 1 base and J by 3 bases, and 10 bases separated the two germline ends. CDR3 length: 14 residues. Germline V gene lookup returns CDR1 SGHTA and CDR2 FQGNSA.

J is TRBJ1-6 and V is TRBV7-9; D not resolved. The CDR3 sequence is 14 residues long. Germline loops: CDR1 SEHNR, CDR2 FQNEAQ (reference sequence). V lost 3 bases and J lost 4, with 7 bases in between. The CDR3 reads CASSLSEYNSPLHF. CDR3 nucleotide sequence: TGTGCCAGCAGCTTGAGCGAATATAATTCACCCCTCCACTTT.

The rearrangement joins TRBV6-6 to TRBJ1-2; no clear D. The germline CDR1 and CDR2 sequences are MNHNY and SVGAGI (reference sequence). The CDR3 sequence is 14 residues long. Trimming shortened V by 4 bases and J by 4 bases, and 13 bases separated the two germline ends. The chain's CDR3 is CASSLLSNGYGYTF. The CDR3, as DNA: TGTGCCAGCAGTTTACTTTCGAACGGCTATGGCTACACCTTC.

The J gene is TRBJ2-3, the V gene TRBV7-7; 8 bases align to TRBD2. Germline-derived CDR1 and CDR2 are SSHAT and FNYEAQ (reference sequence). The trim removed 5 bases at V and 4 bases at J, leaving 11 bases unmatched. The CDR3 covers 16 residues. The CDR3 here is CASSPGLAGASDTQYF. The CDR3, as DNA: TGTGCCAGCAGCCCTGGGCTAGCGGGCGCCTCAGATACGCAGTATTTT.

This clone was seen a single time. V usage is TRBV15 and J usage is TRBJ2-5; D not resolved. The V gene's germline CDR1 is LNHNV and CDR2 YYDKDF (reference sequence). With 0 bases removed from V and 4 bases from J, the gap between germline ends came to 9 bases. The CDR3 has 14 residues. The CDR3 region has the DNA TGTGCCACCAGCAGAGATAGAGCTTCAGAGACCCAGTACTTC. This translates into CATSRDRASETQYF.